These 32 T cell receptor beta chains originate from one sample sequenced in a study of T cell repertoires in cytomegalovirus infection. TCRdb reprocessed the reads via MiXCR and lists one record per CDR3 protein. The sample carries fewer than 400,000 distinct CDR3 sequences, approximately 18% recorded once. The sample consisted of PBMCs. The receptors were gathered from a human donor in good health (CMV status not recorded). Some clones in this sample may be carry-over from other donors' samples.

The V and J genes are TRBV10-3 and TRBJ2-7; 8 bases are a match to TRBD2. Trimming took 8 bases from V and 3 from J; bases not matched to a gene: 9. This CDR3 has 14 amino acids. Germline V gene sequence: CDR1 ENHRY, CDR2 SYGVKD. The CDR3 DNA sequence: TGTGCCATCGGTTGGCGGGGGGCCAACTACGAGCAGTACTTC. Translating gives CAIGWRGANYEQYF.

This clonotype was counted a few times. This sequence joins TRBV7-2 and TRBJ2-7; unclear D gene. V shed 0 bases and J shed 2 bases, with 11 bases lying between them. The V gene's germline CDR1 is SGHTA and CDR2 FQGNSA. The CDR3 runs 15 residues. This CDR3 reads CASSLAPDVPYEQYF. CDR3 coding DNA: TGTGCCAGCAGCTTAGCACCAGACGTACCCTACGAGCAGTACTTC.

This chain uses TRBV20-1 with TRBJ1-1, with D maybe TRBD1 (5 bases). Germline V gives CDR1 DFQATT, CDR2 SNEGSKA (reference sequence). The V and J ends lost 0 bases and 1 base respectively, with 18 bases between them. The CDR3 totals 17 residues. This CDR3 reads CSARDRRGGVWNTEAFF. The CDR3 DNA follows: TGCAGTGCTAGAGATCGTAGGGGCGGAGTGTGGAACACTGAAGCTTTCTTT.

The chain is built from TRBV7-2 and TRBJ2-1; 7 bases are a match to TRBD2. This CDR3 contains 14 residues. J was trimmed by 8 bases and V by 1 base; bases with no gene match: 5. The germline CDR1 and CDR2 sequences are SGHTA and FQGNSA. Written as DNA, the CDR3 is TGTGCCAGCAGCTTAGGGGGGAGGGCCTATGAGCAGTTCTTC. This gives the protein CASSLGGRAYEQFF.

V is TRBV20-1 and J is TRBJ2-1; the match to TRBD2 covers 8 bases. CDR3 length equals 15 residues. The germline V gene has CDR1 DFQATT and CDR2 SNEGSKA (reference sequence). Trimming removed 0 bases from V and 2 bases from J; junction bases left unmatched: 3. CDR3 amino acids: CSARDLSGTYNEQFF. CDR3 coding DNA: TGCAGTGCTAGAGATCTTAGCGGGACCTACAATGAGCAGTTCTTC.

In its sample, this clonotype was seen many times. V usage is TRBV6-1 and J usage is TRBJ1-5; weak D call: TRBD1 (5 bases). Germline V lookup: CDR1 MNHNS, CDR2 SASEGT. Trimming took 4 bases from V and 3 from J, leaving 13 bases between them. There are 15 residues in the CDR3. The CDR3 protein is CASSVGVSSNQPQHF. The CDR3 nucleotides are TGTGCCAGCAGTGTAGGGGTCTCCTCCAATCAGCCCCAGCATTTT.

This clonotype has ten or more counts. The chain is built from TRBV3-1 and TRBJ2-2; 8 bases line up with TRBD2. Trimming cost V 5 bases and J 0 bases; bases outside gene matches: 14. The CDR3 sequence is 19 residues long. Germline V gene data show CDR1 as LGHDT and CDR2 as YNNKEL (reference sequence). CDR3 loop: CASSSDTGLVVSNTGELFF. CDR3 coding DNA: TGTGCCAGCAGCTCCGATACGGGACTAGTCGTCTCGAACACCGGGGAGCTGTTTTTT.

This clonotype was found many times. V is TRBV7-6 and J is TRBJ1-4; maybe TRBD1 (5 bases). The germline V gene encodes CDR1 SGHVS and CDR2 FNYEAQ. The CDR3 contains 15 residues. With 5 bases removed from V and 8 bases from J, the gap between germline ends came to 18 bases. The CDR3 loop reads CASSRGTGVQEKLFF. The CDR3 DNA follows: TGTGCCAGCAGCCGAGGGACCGGGGTACAGGAAAAACTGTTTTTT.

The sample holds a few counts of this clonotype. The V gene is TRBV12-3 or TRBV12-4, the J gene TRBJ2-5; D might be TRBD2 (7 bases). The CDR3 contains 14 residues. The V gene lost 6 bases and the J gene lost 10 bases, with 21 bases spanning the gap. In nucleotides, the CDR3 is TGTGCCAGCAGGGGGGGGGGGGCGGATCGTGTCCAGTACTTC. As protein: CASRGGGADRVQYF.

This chain links TRBV15 with TRBJ2-7; no clear D. The CDR3 totals 14 residues. V lost 0 bases to trimming and J lost 7 bases, with 13 bases between them. In germline, CDR1 is LNHNV, CDR2 YYDKDF (reference sequence). CDR3 loop: CATSRDLLVGEQYF. In nucleotides, the CDR3 is TGTGCCACCAGCAGAGATCTTCTTGTGGGGGAGCAGTACTTC.

V gene TRBV19 combines with J gene TRBJ2-3, with a weak D call TRBD2 (6 bases). In germline, CDR1 is LNHDA, CDR2 SQIVND (reference sequence). Trimming took off 9 bases at V and 3 bases at J, with 19 bases between the two ends. There are 15 residues in the CDR3. The CDR3 loop reads CASRPSGGLTDTQYF. The CDR3 coding sequence is TGTGCCAGCAGGCCGTCAGGAGGGTTGACAGATACGCAGTATTTT.

This sequence joins TRBV5-1 and TRBJ1-1; perhaps TRBD1 as D (5 bases). V was pared by 3 bases and J by 9 bases, with 12 bases between. The CDR3 has 12 residues. Per germline, CDR1 SGHRS and CDR2 YFSETQ. DNA of the CDR3: TGCGCCAGCAGCTCCCAAGGGACGCAAGCTTTCTTT. Protein: CASSSQGTQAFF.

This clonotype was seen a handful of times. This chain joins TRBV19 and TRBJ2-7, with D perhaps matching TRBD1 (6 bases). The CDR3 consists of 15 residues. V dropped 5 bases and J dropped 3 bases, with 17 bases sitting between them. The V gene's germline CDR1 is LNHDA and CDR2 SQIVND (reference sequence). This CDR3 reads CASSATLRDNYEQYF. The CDR3 DNA is TGTGCCAGTAGTGCTACTCTCCGGGACAACTACGAGCAGTACTTC.

This clonotype was observed a few times. The CDR3 loop reads CSARALAKNIQYF. As DNA, the CDR3 is TGCAGTGCTAGAGCCCTAGCCAAAAACATTCAGTACTTC. The chain carries TRBV20-1 and TRBJ2-4, with D hard to call. V lost 1 base and J 0 bases, leaving 4 bases between the germline ends. Germline V gene lookup returns CDR1 DFQATT and CDR2 SNEGSKA (reference sequence). CDR3 length: 13 amino acids.

This clonotype was observed a few times. This chain links TRBV7-9 with TRBJ2-2, with D tentatively TRBD1 (7 bases). This CDR3 has 15 residues. Per the germline V gene, CDR1 is SEHNR and CDR2 is FQNEAQ (reference sequence). Trimming took off 7 bases at V and 4 bases at J, with 16 bases between the two ends. CDR3 residues: CASKQQGRTTGELFF. DNA for the CDR3: TGTGCCAGCAAGCAACAGGGGAGGACCACCGGGGAGCTGTTTTTT.

The table lists this clonotype with many counts. The CDR3 nucleotides are TGTGCCTGTGCCGGGGTTCCCTATGGCTACACCTTC. This encodes CACAGVPYGYTF. The chain links TRBV28 to TRBJ1-2; unclear D gene. The CDR3 length is 12 residues. The V end was cut by 11 bases, the J end by 4 bases, with 14 bases between. Germline CDR1 is MDHEN and CDR2 is SYDVKM.

Remarks on this clonotype: A much more abundant neighbour one base away suggests this may be a read error. The chain has TRBV11-3 and TRBJ2-1; perhaps TRBD2 as D (6 bases). The CDR3 has 13 residues. Germline assignment: CDR1 SGHNT and CDR2 YENEEA. V dropped 8 bases and J dropped 5 bases, with 13 bases sitting between them. The CDR3 spells CASGGGPNNEQFF. The CDR3 DNA reads as TGTGCCAGCGGCGGAGGGCCCAACAATGAGCAGTTCTTC. Drawing the rest from reference TRBV11-3 and TRBJ2-1, the complete variable domain is EAGVVQSPRYKIIEKKQPVAFWCNPISGHNTLYWYLQNLGQGPELLIRYENEEAVDDSQLPKDRFSAERLKGVDSTLKIQPAELGDSAVYLCASGGGPNNEQFFGPGTRLTVL.

Only a few counts were recorded for this clonotype. The chain has TRBV24-1 and TRBJ2-5, with unresolved D. Trimming left V 4 bases short and J 3 bases short, with 8 bases between. This CDR3 has 13 amino acids. Germline CDR1 reads KGHDR; CDR2 reads SFDVKD. CDR3: CATSDGGKETQYF. In nucleotides, the CDR3 is TGTGCCACCAGTGACGGCGGAAAAGAGACCCAGTACTTC.

This clonotype was seen ten or more times. This chain links TRBV7-2 with TRBJ2-7; D unclear. Germline V gives CDR1 SGHTA, CDR2 FQGNSA. V lost 5 bases and J lost 3, with 14 bases in between. The CDR3 loop spans 14 amino acids. CDR3 sequence reads: CASSHFVLHYEQYF. CDR3 sequence (DNA): TGTGCCAGCAGCCATTTCGTGCTACACTACGAGCAGTACTTC.

The table lists this clonotype with a few counts. This chain joins TRBV18 and TRBJ2-3; 9 nucleotides match TRBD2. The CDR3 length is 14 residues. Trimming took 8 bases from V and 4 from J; bases not matched to a gene: 7. The V gene's germline CDR1 is KGHSH and CDR2 LQKENI. CDR3 protein: CASSSSGGSDTQYF. The DNA of the CDR3 is TGTGCCAGCAGTAGTAGCGGGGGCTCAGATACGCAGTATTTT. The full variable domain, completed using reference TRBV18 and TRBJ2-3, is NAGVMQNPRHLVRRRGQEARLRCSPMKGHSHVYWYRQLPEEGLKFMVYLQKENIIDESGMPKERFSAEFPKEGPSILRIQQVVRGDSAAYFCASSSSGGSDTQYFGPGTRLTVL.

This clonotype was seen repeatedly, ten times or more. The chain carries TRBV15 and TRBJ1-1, with D perhaps matching TRBD1 (5 bases). V was cut by 0 bases and J by 2 bases, with 7 bases left in between. The CDR3 sequence is 14 residues long. The germline CDR1 and CDR2 sequences are LNHNV and YYDKDF (reference sequence). The CDR3 loop reads CATSRDRGNTEAFF. In DNA, the CDR3 is TGTGCCACCAGCAGAGATCGGGGCAACACTGAAGCTTTCTTT.

This clonotype was seen repeatedly, ten times or more. This chain uses TRBV7-2 with TRBJ2-1, with 7 bases lining up with TRBD2. This CDR3 comprises 13 residues. The J segment lost 10 bases and the V segment lost 5 bases, leaving 8 bases of the junction unmatched. The germline gives CDR1 SGHTA, CDR2 FQGNSA. DNA for the CDR3: TGTGCCAGCAGCCCACCCTGGGGGGGGGAGCAGTTCTTC. It translates to CASSPPWGGEQFF.

This clonotype has just a few counts. J is TRBJ1-2 and V is TRBV19; D gene uncertain. The CDR3 is made up of 13 amino acids. CDR1 is LNHDA, CDR2 SQIVND, per germline (reference sequence). Trimming removed 6 bases from V and 4 bases from J, with 12 bases in between. The CDR3 sequence is CASSWPAGYGYTF. As DNA, the CDR3 is TGTGCCAGTAGCTGGCCGGCTGGCTATGGCTACACCTTC.

This chain connects TRBV12-3 or TRBV12-4 to TRBJ1-1; D call uncertain. This CDR3 spans 15 amino acids. V dropped 3 bases and J dropped 1 base, with 12 bases sitting between them. Here the CDR3 reads CASSFLIGGNTEAFF. DNA of the CDR3: TGTGCCAGCAGTTTCCTCATAGGAGGGAACACTGAAGCTTTCTTT.

This chain uses TRBV19 with TRBJ2-7; perhaps TRBD2 as D (5 bases). The CDR3 consists of 16 residues. The germline gives CDR1 LNHDA, CDR2 SQIVND (reference sequence). The ends were cut back, 3 bases at V and 5 bases at J, with 20 bases in the middle. The DNA of the CDR3 is TGTGCCAGTAGTATTCCCCTGGCGGGCAGCCTAGACGAGCAGTACTTC. The encoded protein is CASSIPLAGSLDEQYF. Using reference TRBV19 and TRBJ2-7 for the parts outside the CDR3, the full variable domain is DGGITQSPKYLFRKEGQNVTLSCEQNLNHDAMYWYRQDPGQGLRLIYYSQIVNDFQKGDIAEGYSVSREKKESFPLTVTSAQKNPTAFYLCASSIPLAGSLDEQYFGPGTRLTVT.

This clonotype has at least ten counts. The chain links TRBV7-8 to TRBJ2-1; tentatively, D is TRBD1 (6 bases). Germline V lookup: CDR1 SGHVS, CDR2 FQNEAQ. The CDR3 spans 14 residues. V was shortened by 8 bases and J by 2 bases, with 13 bases between the two germline ends. Here the CDR3 DNA reads TGTGCCAGCCGAGGACAGTCCCCCTACAATGAGCAGTTCTTC. Translating gives CASRGQSPYNEQFF.

The genes are TRBV9 and TRBJ1-3; 9 bases match TRBD1. This CDR3 comprises 16 residues. Germline trimming cut 4 bases from V and 4 bases from J; bases unmatched to any gene: 9. Germline lookup yields CDR1 SGDLS and CDR2 YYNGEE. The CDR3 region has the DNA TGTGCCAGCAGCCCCCGGGACAGGGAGGCCGGAAACACCATATATTTT. This encodes CASSPRDREAGNTIYF.

The chain carries TRBV20-1 and TRBJ2-5; D perhaps matches TRBD1 (6 bases). CDR1 is DFQATT, CDR2 SNEGSKA, per germline (reference sequence). Trimming cost V 7 bases and J 0 bases, with 15 bases left between them. The CDR3 is made up of 14 amino acids. DNA for the CDR3: TGCAGTGGGAGGCAGGGGACGTACCAAGAGACCCAGTACTTC. Its protein product is CSGRQGTYQETQYF.

V and J are TRBV6-5 and TRBJ2-5, with D possibly matching TRBD2 (6 bases). Between the trimmed V and J ends, which lost 8 bases and 5 bases, there was a span of 12 bases. The CDR3 runs to 12 residues. CDR1 MNHEY and CDR2 SVGAGI come from the germline V gene. CDR3 loop: CASGDWGETQYF. DNA of the CDR3: TGTGCCAGCGGGGACTGGGGGGAGACCCAGTACTTC.

This clonotype occurred many times. The chain has TRBV2 and TRBJ2-3; no firm D call. Germline CDR1 and CDR2: SNHLY and FYNNEI. CDR3 size: 11 residues. Trimming cost V 3 bases and J 5 bases, with 3 bases left between them. This chain's CDR3 is CASSEEDTQYF. The DNA of the CDR3 is TGTGCCAGCAGTGAGGAAGATACGCAGTATTTT.

This clonotype appeared many times. This chain uses TRBV7-2 with TRBJ2-3; 8 nucleotides line up with TRBD2. The V and J ends lost 5 bases and 1 base, in that order; junction bases with no gene match: 11. Germline values: CDR1 SGHTA, CDR2 FQGNSA. This CDR3 comprises 17 residues. CDR3 sequence (DNA): TGTGCCAGCAGCCTACTAACCAGCGGGAGCGGCACAGATACGCAGTATTTT. This codes for CASSLLTSGSGTDTQYF. The complete variable domain, with remaining parts taken from reference TRBV7-2 and TRBJ2-3, reads GAGVSQSPSNKVTEKGKDVELRCDPISGHTALYWYRQSLGQGLEFLIYFQGNSAPDKSGLPSDRFSAERTGGSVSTLTIQRTQQEDSAVYLCASSLLTSGSGTDTQYFGPGTRLTVL.

There are many counts of this clonotype. The chain joins TRBV7-8 to TRBJ2-1, with D perhaps matching TRBD1 (5 bases). V was shortened by 0 bases and J by 5 bases, with 17 bases between the two germline ends. CDR1 and CDR2 from the germline V gene are SGHVS and FQNEAQ. The CDR3 sequence is 17 residues long. CDR3 residues: CASSLARAPFRNNEQFF. The CDR3 DNA sequence: TGTGCCAGCAGCTTAGCCAGGGCGCCCTTCCGAAACAATGAGCAGTTCTTC.